Included here is one T cell receptor beta chain sequence, with context. Its antigen is currently unknown. The source of the sample is a study of T cells expressing NK-cell markers. Background on the study: It was from sorted CD3+CD56+NKG2C+, CD3+CD56+NKG2C- and CD3+CD56-NKG2C+ T cells that TCR beta repertoires came. Of eight sequenced donors, seven were HCMV-seropositive and one HCMV-seronegative. Overall study findings and caveats: The leading position in the CD3+CD56-NKG2C+ fraction of a few donors also went to these clonotypes.

The authors made TCR beta cDNA libraries by 5'RACE template switching. This switching added a universal primer site and UMIs. With the 5' RACE reads reprocessed, TCRdb shows one record per CDR3 protein and no DNA. The sample's table shows 140,000 or so distinct CDR3 sequences. The CDR3 sequence is 15 residues long. This TCR came from a man younger than 35 in good health. What was sequenced was blood T cells: a sorted CD56 or NKG2C T cell subset, CD4+ or CD8+ T cells, or bulk PBMC T cells (not recorded which). The chain joins TRBV12-3 or TRBV12-4 to TRBJ2-3; the TRBD2 assignment by TCRdb is unverifiable without DNA. The CDR3 reads CANPPWREGEDTQYF.